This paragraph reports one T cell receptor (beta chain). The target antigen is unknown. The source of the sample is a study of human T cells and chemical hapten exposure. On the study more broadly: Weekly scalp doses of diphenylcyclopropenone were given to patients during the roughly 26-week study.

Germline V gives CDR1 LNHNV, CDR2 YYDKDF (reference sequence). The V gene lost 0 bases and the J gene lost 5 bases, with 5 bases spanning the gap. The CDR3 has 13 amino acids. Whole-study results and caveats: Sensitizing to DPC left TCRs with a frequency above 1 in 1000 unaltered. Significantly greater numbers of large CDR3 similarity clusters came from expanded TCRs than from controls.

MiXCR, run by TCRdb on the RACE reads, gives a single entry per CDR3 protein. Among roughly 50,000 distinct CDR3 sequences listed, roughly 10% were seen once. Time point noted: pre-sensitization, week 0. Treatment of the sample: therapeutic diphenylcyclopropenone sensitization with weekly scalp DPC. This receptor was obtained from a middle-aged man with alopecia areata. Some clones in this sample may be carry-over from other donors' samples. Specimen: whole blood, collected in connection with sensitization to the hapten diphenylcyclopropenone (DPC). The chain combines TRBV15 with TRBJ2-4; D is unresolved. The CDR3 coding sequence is TGTGCCACCAGCAGAGATAGGCAAAACATTCAGTACTTC. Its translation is CATSRDRQNIQYF.